This is a list of T cell receptor beta chains from one sample in a study of cytomegalovirus exposure and HLA in healthy donors. Method: immunoSEQ multiplex PCR; TCRdb's copy keeps in-frame clones and lacks some. The sample has approximately 120,000 clones, approximately 80% seen once. Material for sequencing was PBMCs. These receptors were obtained from a man between 18 and 35 years old in good health and CMV-seronegative. Each CDR3 is given with its conserved first and last residue. The order of the fields is J gene, D gene, clone size, V gene, CDR3 protein, CDR3 DNA. The D gene is left open where the match is weak. Expanded clones get a size class; other rows say once, few or many, or leave the size out.

>TRBJ1-6|TRBD1|NA|TRBV29-1
CSVSGQGNSPLHF
TGCAGCGTTTCGGGACAGGGGAATTCACCCCTCCACTTT
>TRBJ2-3|TRBD2|once|TRBV2
CASSGERGYTDTQYF
TGTGCCAGCAGTGGGGAGCGGGGGTACACAGATACGCAGTATTTT
>TRBJ2-7|TRBD1|NA|TRBV5-4
CASSFRQGSSYEQYF
TGTGCCAGCAGCTTCAGACAGGGTAGCTCCTACGAGCAGTACTTC
>TRBJ2-1|TRBD1|NA|TRBV19
CASSLRTGASYNEQFF
TGTGCCAGTAGTTTGCGGACAGGGGCCTCCTACAATGAGCAGTTCTTC
>TRBJ1-4|NA|NA|TRBV7-8
CASSAEVLPNEKLFF
TGTGCCAGCAGCGCCGAGGTCCTTCCTAATGAAAAACTGTTTTTT
>TRBJ1-1|NA|NA|TRBV11-2
CASSLGPLNTEAFF
TGTGCCAGCAGCTTAGGGCCTCTGAACACTGAAGCTTTCTTT
>TRBJ1-4|TRBD1|NA|TRBV2
CASGGTGGGEKLFF
TGTGCCAGCGGGGGGACAGGGGGAGGTGAAAAACTGTTTTTT
>TRBJ1-1|TRBD1|NA|TRBV7-6
CASSDTGGTEAFF
TGTGCCAGCAGCGACACAGGGGGGACTGAAGCTTTCTTT
>TRBJ2-7|NA|once|TRBV29-1
CSVKDNAYEQYF
TGCAGCGTAAAGGACAACGCCTACGAGCAGTACTTC
>TRBJ2-2|TRBD2|NA|TRBV9
CASSVDLRGSGELFF
TGTGCCAGCAGCGTAGACCTGCGGGGGAGCGGGGAGCTGTTTTTT
>TRBJ2-2|TRBD1|NA|TRBV19
CASSIDRGRVGELFF
TGTGCCAGTAGTATCGACAGGGGGCGCGTCGGGGAGCTGTTTTTT
>TRBJ2-7|NA|NA|TRBV6-6
CASSYGQQGFLDEQYF
TGTGCCAGCAGTTACGGGCAGCAGGGGTTTCTCGACGAGCAGTACTTC
>TRBJ2-3|TRBD2|NA|TRBV14
CASSRSLAGAWTDTQYF
TGTGCCAGCAGCCGGTCTCTAGCGGGGGCCTGGACAGATACGCAGTATTTT
>TRBJ1-2|NA|few|TRBV5-4
CASSPTDSFYGYTF
TGTGCCAGCAGCCCGACGGACAGTTTCTATGGCTACACCTTC
>TRBJ2-4|NA|NA|TRBV19
CATLTMGGLSKNIQYF
TGTGCCACCCTAACGATGGGGGGGCTTTCCAAAAACATTCAGTACTTC
>TRBJ2-7|NA|NA|TRBV18
CASSPPGLSYEQYF
TGTGCCAGCTCACCACCGGGACTGTCCTACGAGCAGTACTTC
>TRBJ1-1|NA|NA|TRBV9
CASSQGLDTEAFF
TGTGCCAGCAGCCAGGGGTTGGACACTGAAGCTTTCTTT
>TRBJ2-5|TRBD1|NA|TRBV4-3
CASSQWDRGNQETQYF
TGCGCCAGCAGCCAATGGGACAGGGGGAACCAAGAGACCCAGTACTTC
>TRBJ2-5|TRBD2|once|TRBV5-4
CASSLPSSGGARTQYF
TGTGCCAGCAGCTTGCCCTCTAGCGGGGGGGCGAGGACCCAGTACTTC
>TRBJ2-3|NA|NA|TRBV7-3
CASSLNSGEDTQYF
TGTGCCAGCAGCTTAAATTCAGGGGAAGATACGCAGTATTTT
>TRBJ2-1|TRBD2|NA|TRBV12-5
CASGELAGYNNEQFF
TGTGCTAGTGGTGAACTAGCGGGGTATAACAATGAGCAGTTCTTC
>TRBJ1-5|NA|few|TRBV4-2
CASMMTGTYSNQPQHF
TGTGCCAGCATGATGACAGGAACTTATAGCAATCAGCCCCAGCATTTT
>TRBJ1-4|TRBD1|NA|TRBV19
CASSPGGPGTNEKLFF
TGTGCCAGTAGCCCAGGGGGCCCAGGAACTAATGAAAAACTGTTTTTT
>TRBJ1-1|NA|NA|TRBV4-3
CASSQFSTGPNTEAFF
TGCGCCAGCAGCCAATTCTCCACTGGGCCAAACACTGAAGCTTTCTTT
>TRBJ2-1|TRBD1|NA|TRBV29-1
CSVARDRGLNEQFF
TGCAGCGTGGCTCGGGACAGGGGACTCAATGAGCAGTTCTTC
>TRBJ2-7|NA|NA|TRBV25-1
CASSGSRVYEQYF
TGTGCCAGCAGTGGGTCCAGGGTATACGAGCAGTACTTC
>TRBJ1-1|TRBD1|NA|TRBV5-1
CASSQRPGQGMNTEAFF
TGCGCCAGCAGCCAACGCCCGGGACAGGGTATGAACACTGAAGCTTTCTTT
>TRBJ1-2|NA|NA|TRBV2
CASSVVLTGDGYTF
TGTGCCAGCAGTGTCGTTTTGACGGGAGATGGCTACACCTTC
>TRBJ2-3|NA|NA|TRBV4-2
CASSQERGLSTDTQYF
TGTGCCAGCAGCCAAGAACGGGGACTTAGCACAGATACGCAGTATTTT
>TRBJ1-6|NA|NA|TRBV1
CTSSPREGGSRPNSPLHF
TGCACCAGCAGTCCTCGGGAGGGGGGGTCCCGACCAAATTCACCCCTCCACTTT
>TRBJ2-2|NA|NA|TRBV27
CASSLARVGGELFF
TGTGCCAGCAGTCTCGCCAGGGTAGGCGGGGAGCTGTTTTTT
>TRBJ2-7|NA|NA|TRBV6-5
CASSPTVSSYEQYF
TGTGCCAGCAGTCCGACAGTGAGCTCCTACGAGCAGTACTTC
>TRBJ1-6|NA|NA|TRBV19
CASSITGDNSPLHF
TGTGCCAGTAGTATCACTGGAGATAATTCACCCCTCCACTTT
>TRBJ2-3|NA|NA|TRBV9
CASSPLPSSTDTQYF
TGTGCCAGCAGCCCACTCCCGTCTAGCACAGATACGCAGTATTTT
>TRBJ1-3|TRBD1|NA|TRBV27
CASSPKTGVGNTIYF
TGTGCCAGCAGTCCCAAAACAGGGGTCGGAAACACCATATATTTT
>TRBJ1-1|NA|NA|TRBV9
CASSVREEMNTEAFF
TGTGCCAGCAGCGTAAGGGAGGAGATGAACACTGAAGCTTTCTTT
>TRBJ2-7|TRBD1|NA|TRBV6-1
CASSKGTETYEQYF
TGTGCCAGCAGTAAAGGGACAGAGACCTACGAGCAGTACTTC
>TRBJ2-3|NA|NA|TRBV7-9
CASDSFTDTQYF
TGTGCCAGCGACAGTTTCACAGATACGCAGTATTTT
>TRBJ1-2|NA|NA|TRBV27
CASSLARNYGYTF
TGTGCCAGCAGTTTGGCGAGGAACTATGGCTACACCTTC
>TRBJ2-1|TRBD1|few|TRBV9
CASSGRDRQNNEQFF
TGTGCCAGCAGCGGCCGGGACAGACAAAACAATGAGCAGTTCTTC
>TRBJ1-4|TRBD1|NA|TRBV29-1
CSVVRDSFNEKLFF
TGCAGCGTTGTCCGGGACAGCTTTAATGAAAAACTGTTTTTT
>TRBJ1-1|NA|NA|TRBV6-5
CASSYSRGGYTEAFF
TGTGCCAGCAGTTACTCGAGGGGAGGGTACACTGAAGCTTTCTTT
>TRBJ2-1|TRBD2|once|TRBV11-2
CASSSYPAGVNNEQFF
TGTGCCAGCAGCTCCTACCCAGCGGGGGTAAACAATGAGCAGTTCTTC
>TRBJ1-3|TRBD1|NA|TRBV6-5
CASSRVQGAGNTIYF
TGTGCCAGCAGCCGAGTACAGGGGGCTGGAAACACCATATATTTT
>TRBJ2-2|TRBD2|few|TRBV7-3
CASSSLAGGPSGELFF
TGTGCCAGCAGCTCACTAGCGGGGGGACCCTCCGGGGAGCTGTTTTTT
>TRBJ2-7|TRBD1|NA|TRBV4-1
CASSQAGTGGFYEQYF
TGCGCCAGCAGCCAGGCCGGGACAGGGGGTTTCTACGAGCAGTACTTC
>TRBJ1-1|TRBD1|NA|TRBV4-1
CASSQETGEVLAFF
TGCGCCAGCAGCCAAGAGACAGGGGAGGTTTTAGCTTTCTTT
>TRBJ1-1|NA|NA|TRBV7-9
CSSSLARGNTEAFF
TGTTCCAGCAGCTTAGCTCGCGGGAACACTGAAGCTTTCTTT
>TRBJ2-7|NA|few|TRBV6-5
CASSYGQNYEQYF
TGTGCCAGCAGTTACGGGCAGAACTACGAGCAGTACTTC